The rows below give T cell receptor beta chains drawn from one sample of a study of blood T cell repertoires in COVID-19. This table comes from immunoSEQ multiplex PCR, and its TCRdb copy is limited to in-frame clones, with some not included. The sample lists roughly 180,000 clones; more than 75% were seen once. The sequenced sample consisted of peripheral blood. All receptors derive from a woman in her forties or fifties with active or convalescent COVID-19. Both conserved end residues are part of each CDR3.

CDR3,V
CASSLEADNEKLFF,TRBV5-1
CASSIDRQIYNEQFF,TRBV19
CSVEDLTYEQYF,TRBV29-1
CASSPRTGELFF,TRBV9
CASRLLGDRGTGELFF,TRBV12-2
CASSHKGAGGLGYGYTF,TRBV4-3
CASSQAGTGGVSGYGYTF,TRBV4-3
CASSLAVVSEQYF,TRBV5-1
CASSEPGQREAFF,TRBV25-1
CASRGQGARGANVLTF,TRBV19
CASSLQGYEQYF,TRBV7-2
CASSHTTAYEQYF,TRBV18
CASSQAYQETQYF,TRBV11-3
CASSRGLAGDTDTQYF,TRBV11-3
CASSPDREQYF,TRBV18
CASSLGGYGRSTDTQYF,TRBV13
CASSETSTGGGETQYF,TRBV9
CASSKGRQGGAYEQYF,TRBV21-1
CASSEGQGSMISGNTIYF,TRBV9
CASSPRGQIF,TRBV12-1
CAWSVNGRHEQYF,TRBV30
CASSTGTGFTDTQYF,TRBV3-1/TRBV3-2
CAIRAAASGAETQYF,TRBV10-3
CASSSRGPYGYTF,TRBV12-3/TRBV12-4
CASSFGDSGGDTQYF,TRBV5-1
CASSLNPSGVKYEQYF,TRBV7-9
CASSPTDRGGTDTQYF,TRBV28
CASSLVSGRAGDTQYF,TRBV7-2
CSVGTGIGYTF,TRBV29-1
CASSAGTSGAYEQYF,TRBV5-1
CASSYGLGGTTEAFF,TRBV6-5
CASSYGNRGNEKLFF,TRBV6-2/TRBV6-3
CATSGDRGFSPLHF,TRBV15
CASSLARGRTGELFF,TRBV5-1
CASSAGQGWDTQYF,TRBV9
CASSTSAAPLSGNTIYF,TRBV28
CASSLGLGVQPQHF,TRBV7-2
CASSLVTGAYNSPLHF,TRBV5-1
CASSSTDKDTEAFF,TRBV7-9
CASSLGPSGSGNEQFF,TRBV13
CASRQEVQTQYF,TRBV2
CSASYYMNTEAFF,TRBV20-1
CATSDLPGTGISGGEQFF,TRBV24-1
CASRSPRVGTGEMYEQYF,TRBV28
CASSPLASTQYF,TRBV12-3/TRBV12-4
CASSLDSGGGYEQYF,TRBV11-2
CASSYSARGGFYTF,TRBV6-5
CASTMTGLDGYTF,TRBV2
CATSDLGSSHYGYTF,TRBV24-1
CASSHRGTGELFF,TRBV3-1/TRBV3-2
CAWSEQGNQPQHF,TRBV30
CASITGDRANYGYTF,TRBV2
CASSLEEASSGNTIYF,TRBV5-1
CSASRSAGRAYEQYF,TRBV20-1
CASSTPGLTDTQYF,TRBV19
CASSPDTLSGNTIYF,TRBV3-1/TRBV3-2
CASSVGGGSQGVNTEAFF,TRBV9
CASSPFRERGLNTEAFF,TRBV27